The sequence of this T cell receptor beta chain was determined in a study of post-analysis software for immune sequencing data. Study details: Included among the disease courses, which were recorded for the cohort, were relapsing-remitting, secondary progressive and progressive-relapsing multiple sclerosis. The study's findings and limits: Comparison with controls showed significantly lower normalized Chao1 diversity in multiple sclerosis patients. The F measure placed samples prepared in the same batch into strongly shared clusters. Controls showed lower frequencies than patients for four to six TRBV segments, and TRBV5-6, TRBV5-1 and TRBV20-1 were among these.

Note on this clonotype: The antigen remains undetermined.

Carried by the TCR beta cDNA libraries were unique molecular identifiers. Once roughly 0.95 to 10 million T cells were used, roughly 0.5 million cDNA molecules resulted. From the PCR reads, TCRdb called clonotypes with MiXCR, one entry per CDR3 protein. The sample includes 650,000 to 900,000 distinct CDR3 sequences, under 60% seen only once; the top ten take 4% to 5%. Looked up from germline, CDR1 is MNHEY and CDR2 is SVGAGI. This CDR3 is built from 17 residues. The V end was cut by 0 bases, the J end by 3 bases, with 16 bases between. This chain connects TRBV6-5 to TRBJ2-3, with D possibly TRBD2 on 6 matching bases. The clonotype originates from a girl aged 5 to 17 with multiple sclerosis. Specimen: blood. The CDR3 bases are TGTGCCAGCAGTTACTCGCCGGTGCTAGCGTCGACAGATACGCAGTATTTT. It yields the protein CASSYSPVLASTDTQYF.